This TCR beta chain comes out of a study of molecular identifiers for immune sequencing clone quantification. Study-wide results and limits: The share of molecules held by clones above 20 RNA copies was over 97% in effector cells and under 1% in naive cells. In a background of approximately 1 million naive cells, spiked Jurkat TCR RNA from one cell was reportedly detectable.

Trimming stripped 3 bases from V and 2 bases from J, with 12 bases between. This CDR3 spans 15 amino acids. Naive CD8 libraries were made from 20,000 to 1,000,000 sorted cells, and they used 10%, 30% or 50% RNA. Concerning this clonotype: What it recognizes is unknown.

TCRdb recomputed calls from the PCR reads with MiXCR, one row per CDR3 protein. The sample shows some 580,000 distinct CDR3 sequences, about 25% of them seen only once. The rearrangement uses TRBV12-3 or TRBV12-4 and TRBJ2-3; no definite D call. The clonotype originates from a human donor in good health. Some libraries in this study had Jurkat cell RNA spiked in. The material sequenced was naive CD8+ T cells from blood, with Jurkat cell RNA spiked in. The subset: FACS-sorted CD8+CD4-CCR7+CD45RA+ naive T cells. CDR3 in amino acids: CASSLRPLNTDTQYF. CDR3 nucleotides: TGTGCCAGCAGTTTGAGACCCCTCAACACAGATACGCAGTATTTT.